Below, 23 T cell receptor beta chains from the same sample are listed, as sequenced in a study of T cell responses to AZD1222 COVID-19 vaccine. Sequencing was performed with immunoSEQ multiplex PCR; in TCRdb, only in-frame clones are kept and a portion is missing. The sample shows just under 150,000 clones, 70% to 90% of them seen only once. This specimen was peripheral blood, taken 28 days after the second AZD1222 dose. The receptors were gathered from an adult who received the AZD1222 COVID-19 vaccine.

The genes are TRBV7-9 and TRBJ2-1; D tentatively reads TRBD1 or TRBD2 (5 bases each). Per the germline V gene, CDR1 is SEHNR and CDR2 is FQNEAQ (reference sequence). V lost 5 bases and J lost 6, with 20 bases in between. The length of the CDR3 is 16 residues. CDR3 loop: CASSASGTGPGNEQFF. As DNA, the CDR3 is TGTGCCAGCAGCGCTTCCGGGACCGGCCCCGGCAATGAGCAGTTCTTC. The whole variable domain, remainder taken from reference TRBV7-9 and TRBJ2-1, is DTGVSQNPRHKITKRGQNVTFRCDPISEHNRLYWYRQTLGQGPEFLTYFQNEAQLEKSRLLSDRFSAERPKGSFSTLEIQRTEQGDSAMYLCASSASGTGPGNEQFFGPGTRLTVL.

This clone was seen a handful of times. The rearrangement uses TRBV13 and TRBJ2-7, with D hard to call. V lost 5 bases to trimming and J lost 1 base, with 9 bases between them. Germline CDR1 PRHDT, CDR2 FYEKMQ (reference sequence). The CDR3 has 13 residues. The CDR3 region is CASSRDPSYEQYF. The CDR3 bases are TGTGCCAGCAGCCGTGACCCGTCCTACGAGCAGTACTTC.

The CDR3 is CASSLTAGLSHGYTF. For the CDR3, the DNA is TGTGCCAGCAGCTTGACAGCAGGACTGTCTCATGGCTACACCTTC. The gene calls are TRBV5-6 and TRBJ1-2; D remains ambiguous. V was clipped by 1 base and J by 6 bases, with 16 bases between them. Germline values: CDR1 SGHDT, CDR2 YYEEEE. The CDR3 is 15 amino acids. Looking up the rest from reference TRBV5-6 and TRBJ1-2 gives the full variable domain: DAGVTQSPTHLIKTRGQQVTLRCSPKSGHDTVSWYQQALGQGPQFIFQYYEEEERQRGNFPDRFSGHQFPNYSSELNVNALLLGDSALYLCASSLTAGLSHGYTFGSGTRLTVV.

The V gene is TRBV10-3, the J gene TRBJ1-1, with D unresolved. V dropped 3 bases and J dropped 0 bases, with 8 bases sitting between them. CDR3 size: 14 residues. Germline CDR1 is ENHRY and CDR2 is SYGVKD. The CDR3 nucleotides read TGTGCCATCAGTGAAGTCAGCTTGAACACTGAAGCTTTCTTT. As protein: CAISEVSLNTEAFF.

The chain employs TRBV3-1 (or the pseudogene TRBV3-2) and TRBJ1-1; 9 bases map to TRBD1. V gave up 0 bases and J gave up 5 bases; unmatched junction bases: 13. This CDR3 region has 18 residues. CDR1 and CDR2 from the germline V gene are LGHDT and YNNKEL (reference sequence). The chain's CDR3 is CASSQDLLDRGPRTEAFF. CDR3 DNA sequence: TGTGCCAGCAGCCAAGATCTATTGGACAGGGGCCCTAGGACTGAAGCTTTCTTT.

This chain's CDR3 is CASSYYRGRDEQYF. CDR3 coding DNA: TGTGCCAGCAGTTATTACAGGGGGCGCGACGAGCAGTACTTC. V gene TRBV6-5 combines with J gene TRBJ2-7, with 9 bases aligning to TRBD1. Germline V gene data show CDR1 as MNHEY and CDR2 as SVGAGI. The V and J ends lost 3 bases and 5 bases, in that order; junction bases with no gene match: 5. The CDR3 consists of 14 residues.

J is TRBJ2-7 and V is TRBV19, with D possibly being TRBD2 (6 bases). CDR1 is LNHDA and CDR2 is SQIVND in the germline V gene (reference sequence). The V end was cut by 3 bases, the J end by 2 bases, with 8 bases between. This CDR3 has 13 amino acids. CDR3 coding DNA: TGTGCCAGTAGTATGGGCGGGGCCTACGAGCAGTACTTC. Residues: CASSMGGAYEQYF.

The chain combines TRBV23-1 with TRBJ2-7; 13 bases line up with TRBD2. TRBV23-1 belongs to the ORF category, with a function that is uncertain. V was clipped by 6 bases and J by 2 bases; unmatched bases: 7. The CDR3 has 16 amino acids. CDR3 nucleotides: TGCGCCAGCAGCACCACTAGCGGGAGGGAAGCCTACGAGCAGTACTTC. This encodes CASSTTSGREAYEQYF.

CDR3 sequence: CASSVAAGGTDTQYF. The DNA for the CDR3 is TGTGCCAGCAGCGTAGCCGCGGGAGGAACAGATACGCAGTATTTT. The genes are TRBV9 and TRBJ2-3, with TRBD2 identical over 8 bases. The CDR3 covers 15 residues. The germline gives CDR1 SGDLS, CDR2 YYNGEE. Trimming at V came to 0 bases and at J to 3 bases, leaving 3 bases not matched to a gene.

This sequence joins TRBV6-5 and TRBJ2-1, with TRBD2 identical over 12 bases. CDR1 is MNHEY, CDR2 SVGAGI, per germline. CDR3 length: 15 residues. The trim removed 7 bases at V and 6 bases at J, leaving 7 bases unmatched. CDR3 nucleotides: TGTGCCAGCACCGCTCCACTAGCGGGGGGCAATGAGCAGTTCTTC. It yields the protein CASTAPLAGGNEQFF.

This clone occurred a few times. V usage is TRBV20-1 and J usage is TRBJ1-2; D is perhaps TRBD1 (5 bases). This CDR3 contains 13 residues. V lost 3 bases and J 2 bases, leaving 10 bases between the germline ends. Germline V gene lookup returns CDR1 DFQATT and CDR2 SNEGSKA (reference sequence). This CDR3 reads CSASRGINYGYTF. DNA for the CDR3: TGCAGTGCTAGTCGGGGGATAAACTATGGCTACACCTTC.

This clone was detected only once. J is TRBJ1-2 and V is TRBV6-5; D remains ambiguous. Trimming removed 7 bases from V and 4 bases from J, with 19 bases in between. The CDR3 length is 15 residues. Germline loops: CDR1 MNHEY, CDR2 SVGAGI. CDR3 nucleotide sequence: TGTGCCAGCATCAGAGGATCGGGTTCGGGCTATGGCTACACCTTC. Protein sequence: CASIRGSGSGYGYTF.

This clone appeared a few times. J is TRBJ1-5 and V is TRBV12-3 or TRBV12-4, with D perhaps TRBD1 (6 bases). Trimming left V 6 bases short and J 7 bases short, with 13 bases between. This CDR3 has 13 amino acids. The CDR3, as DNA: TGTGCCAGCAGCTTACAGGGTTTACAGCCCCAGCATTTT. It translates to CASSLQGLQPQHF.

This sequence joins TRBV5-1 and TRBJ2-2; 11 bases map to TRBD2. CDR1 and CDR2 from the germline V gene are SGHRS and YFSETQ. CDR3 size: 17 residues. Trimming cost V 1 base and J 1 base; bases outside gene matches: 3. CDR3 amino acids: CASSLSGLAVNTGELFF. DNA for the CDR3: TGCGCCAGCAGCTTGTCGGGACTAGCGGTGAACACCGGGGAGCTGTTTTTT.

The rearrangement uses TRBV10-2 and TRBJ1-4, with D perhaps TRBD1 (5 bases). In germline, CDR1 is WSHSY, CDR2 SAAADI. Trimming shortened V by 0 bases and J by 6 bases, and 11 bases separated the two germline ends. The CDR3 covers 15 residues. The CDR3 nucleotides are TGCGCCAGCAGTGAGTCGGGGAGGGGTTATGAAAAACTGTTTTTT. This codes for CASSESGRGYEKLFF.

V is TRBV20-1 and J is TRBJ1-2, with no clear D. The CDR3 consists of 11 residues. Germline assignment: CDR1 DFQATT and CDR2 SNEGSKA (reference sequence). V lost 1 base and J 5 bases, leaving 5 bases between the germline ends. The CDR3: CSARGLYGYTF. As DNA, the CDR3 is TGCAGTGCTAGAGGCCTGTATGGCTACACCTTC.

This clone was detected only once. This chain links TRBV5-1 with TRBJ1-4, with D maybe TRBD1 (5 bases). Trimming cost V 0 bases and J 8 bases, with 14 bases left between them. In germline, CDR1 is SGHRS, CDR2 YFSETQ. This CDR3 spans 15 amino acids. CDR3 loop: CASSLERGEGEKLFF. CDR3 coding DNA: TGCGCCAGCAGCTTGGAAAGGGGCGAAGGAGAAAAACTGTTTTTT.

This rearrangement joins TRBV20-1 to TRBJ2-4, with D uncertain. The CDR3 is 11 amino acids. Germline CDR1 reads DFQATT; CDR2 reads SNEGSKA (reference sequence). V was pared by 5 bases and J by 8 bases, with 10 bases between. CDR3 nucleotide sequence: TGCAGTGCTCCGCAAATTGACATTCAGTACTTC. Its translation is CSAPQIDIQYF.

The chain joins TRBV18 to TRBJ2-1; D gene uncertain. There are 17 residues in the CDR3. Per germline, CDR1 KGHSH and CDR2 LQKENI. The V end lost 3 bases, the J end lost 6 bases, and 21 bases lay between the germline ends. In DNA, the CDR3 is TGTGCCAGCTCACCGTCGCGTGTGGATTGGGGTGGCAATGAGCAGTTCTTC. Protein: CASSPSRVDWGGNEQFF.

In its sample, this clone was seen a few times. The chain employs TRBV4-1 and TRBJ2-7; tentative D call: TRBD1 (6 bases). From germline, CDR1 is MGHRA and CDR2 YSYEKL. The CDR3 sequence is 11 residues long. Trimming pared 4 bases from V and 6 bases from J, leaving 7 bases between. DNA of the CDR3: TGCGCCAGCAGCCTAGGGGGCGAGCAGTACTTC. Its protein product is CASSLGGEQYF.

This rearrangement joins TRBV6-5 to TRBJ2-3, with TRBD2 as a possible D gene (6 bases). V was pared by 10 bases and J by 2 bases, with 13 bases between. This CDR3 is built from 13 residues. Per the germline V gene, CDR1 is MNHEY and CDR2 is SVGAGI. CDR3: CATWGLNTDTQYF. The CDR3 coding sequence is TGTGCCACCTGGGGACTGAACACAGATACGCAGTATTTT.

This chain connects TRBV11-3 to TRBJ2-7, with 7 bases matching TRBD1. This CDR3 is built from 15 residues. Trimming cost V 0 bases and J 2 bases; bases outside gene matches: 4. Germline CDR1 and CDR2: SGHNT and YENEEA. The CDR3 loop reads CASSLETGAAYEQYF. CDR3 bases: TGTGCCAGCAGCTTAGAAACAGGGGCTGCCTACGAGCAGTACTTC.

V gene TRBV6-5 combines with J gene TRBJ2-3, with no clear D. V was shortened by 6 bases and J by 10 bases, with 17 bases between the two germline ends. Germline V gene data show CDR1 as MNHEY and CDR2 as SVGAGI. This CDR3 contains 13 residues. The CDR3 sequence is CASSSPNIWAQYF. The DNA for the CDR3 is TGTGCCAGCAGCTCACCGAACATCTGGGCGCAGTATTTT.